A single sample is the source of the 2 T cell receptor beta chains below, sequenced in a study of OX40 agonist ivuxolimab in advanced cancers. Clones were sequenced by immunoSEQ multiplex PCR, and TCRdb holds only the in-frame ones, with some missing. The table shows some 60,000 clones, with 75% to 90% occurring only once. The sequencing used CD4+ or CD8+ T cells sorted from blood, collected in a trial of the OX40 agonist ivuxolimab. The receptors derive from an adult with an advanced solid tumor such as melanoma, head and neck, liver or kidney cancer.

CDR3 loop: CASSLGFLNTGELFF. DNA of the CDR3: TGTGCCAGCAGCTTGGGCTTCTTGAACACCGGGGAGCTGTTTTTT. The V call is TRBV5-8, the J call TRBJ2-2, with D hard to call. Germline CDR1 is SGHTS and CDR2 is YDEGEE. The V gene lost 0 bases and the J gene lost 1 base, with 7 bases spanning the gap. This CDR3 is built from 15 residues.

This clone was counted between two and nine times. The genes are TRBV19 and TRBJ2-3; tentatively, D is TRBD1 (6 bases). Germline V CDR1 and CDR2: LNHDA, SQIVND (reference sequence). V lost 7 bases to trimming and J lost 3 bases, with 20 bases between them. This CDR3 has 16 amino acids. CDR3 protein: CASKMGTGYGTDTQYF. The CDR3 DNA sequence: TGTGCCAGTAAAATGGGCACAGGGTACGGGACAGATACGCAGTATTTT. Full variable domain (remainder filled in from reference TRBV19 and TRBJ2-3): DGGITQSPKYLFRKEGQNVTLSCEQNLNHDAMYWYRQDPGQGLRLIYYSQIVNDFQKGDIAEGYSVSREKKESFPLTVTSAQKNPTAFYLCASKMGTGYGTDTQYFGPGTRLTVL.